The TCR beta chain under discussion was sequenced for a study of OX40 agonist ivuxolimab in advanced cancers. Looking at the study overall: Those enrolled were roughly 85% male, with a mean age of about 66 years and ages from about 20 to 90. Three patients showed partial responses: one hepatocellular carcinoma and two cutaneous melanoma cases.

The repertoire was sequenced with immunoSEQ multiplex PCR; TCRdb's copy has only in-frame clones and lacks some. The sample has approximately 44,000 clones, roughly 84% seen once. V shed 4 bases and J 8 bases; nucleotides not matched to a gene: 10. Germline V CDR1 and CDR2: MDHEN, SYDVKM. This CDR3 has 15 residues. By sample fraction, this clone is medium-sized. Within the sample, other DNA sequences also encode this same CDR3. The input for sequencing was CD4+ or CD8+ T cells sorted from blood, taken in a trial of the OX40 agonist ivuxolimab. This TCR derives from an adult with an advanced solid tumor such as melanoma, head and neck, liver or kidney cancer. The chain joins TRBV28 to TRBJ1-2; TRBD1 matches 10 bases. This CDR3 reads CASSSSTGGGGGYTF. CDR3 DNA sequence: TGTGCCAGCAGTTCGTCGACAGGGGGCGGGGGAGGCTACACCTTC.